This T cell receptor (beta chain) was sequenced for a study of T cell responses to AZD1222 COVID-19 vaccine. Profiling relied on immunoSEQ multiplex PCR, and the TCRdb table lists in-frame clones only, not all of them. The sample comprises 150,000 to 180,000 clones, about nine tenths of which are singletons, and approximately 7% rests with the top ten. The sequenced sample was peripheral blood, obtained after recovery from COVID-19. The TCR comes from an adult who had recovered from COVID-19.

The CDR3 protein is CASSPSSYEQYF. The CDR3 DNA sequence: TGTGCCAGCAGTCCCAGCTCCTACGAGCAGTACTTC. V gene TRBV2 combines with J gene TRBJ2-7, with D unclear. The germline V gene encodes CDR1 SNHLY and CDR2 FYNNEI. The V and J ends lost 5 bases and 0 bases respectively, with 5 bases between them. This CDR3 has 12 amino acids.